A single T cell receptor (beta chain) is shown here with its context. An end of the junction does not agree with germline; a read error may underlie this. Primers used in a second PCR of about 6 to 11 cycles were a sample-barcoded 5' primer and a J-beta primer mix. TCRdb fed the 5' RACE reads into MiXCR, producing one record per CDR3 protein. The sample includes about 1 million distinct CDR3 sequences, around 43% seen only once; the top ten take approximately 17%. The data were obtained in a study of blood T cells in healthy people across ages. In germline, CDR1 is SGHTA, CDR2 FQGNSA. The CDR3 sequence is 10 residues long.

V gene TRBV7-2 combines with J gene TRBJ2-6, with D uncertain. This sequence was found in an older woman in good health. The sequencing sample was made of blood. The CDR3 DNA reads TGCTCCTCTGGGGCCAACGTCCTGACTTTC. Protein product: CSSGANVLTF.